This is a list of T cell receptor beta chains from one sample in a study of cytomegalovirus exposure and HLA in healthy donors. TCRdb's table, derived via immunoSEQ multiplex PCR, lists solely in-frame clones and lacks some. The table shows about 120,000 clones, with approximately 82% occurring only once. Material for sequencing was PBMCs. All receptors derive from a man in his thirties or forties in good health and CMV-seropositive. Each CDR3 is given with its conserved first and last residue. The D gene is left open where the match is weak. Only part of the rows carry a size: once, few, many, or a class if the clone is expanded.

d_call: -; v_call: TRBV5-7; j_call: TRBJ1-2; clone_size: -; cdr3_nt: TGTGCCAGCAGCCCCGAAAGAGACTATGGCTACACCTTC; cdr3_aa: CASSPERDYGYTF
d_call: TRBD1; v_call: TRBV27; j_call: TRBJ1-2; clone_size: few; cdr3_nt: TGTGCCAGCAGTTTTCGGCCAGGGGGCTTAGGCTACACCTTC; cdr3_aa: CASSFRPGGLGYTF
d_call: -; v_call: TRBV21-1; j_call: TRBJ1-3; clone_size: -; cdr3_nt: TGTGCCAGCAGCGCCCACAGGGAATGCATATATTTT; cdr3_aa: CASSAHRECIYF
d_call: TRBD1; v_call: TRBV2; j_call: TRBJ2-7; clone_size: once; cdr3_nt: TGTGCCAGCAGTGATTTTGAATTTACAGGGGCCTACGAGCAGTACTTC; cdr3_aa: CASSDFEFTGAYEQYF
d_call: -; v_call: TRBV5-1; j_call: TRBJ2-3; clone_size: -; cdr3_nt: TGCGCCAGCAGCTTGGGTCCCAGGGAAATTAGCACAGATACGCAGTATTTT; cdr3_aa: CASSLGPREISTDTQYF
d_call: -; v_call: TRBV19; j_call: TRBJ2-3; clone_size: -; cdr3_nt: TGTGCCAGTAGTATGACTATCTTCACAGATACGCAGTATTTT; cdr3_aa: CASSMTIFTDTQYF
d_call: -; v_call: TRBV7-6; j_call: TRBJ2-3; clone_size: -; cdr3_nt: TGTGCCAGCAGCCCAAGCGGGAGCACAGATACGCAGTATTTT; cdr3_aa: CASSPSGSTDTQYF
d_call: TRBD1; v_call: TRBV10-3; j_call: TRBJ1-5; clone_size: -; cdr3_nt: TGTGCCATCAGTGAGTCCGGGACAGGGACCGATCAGCCCCAGCATTTT; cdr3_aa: CAISESGTGTDQPQHF
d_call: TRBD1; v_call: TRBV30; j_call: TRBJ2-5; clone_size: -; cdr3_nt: TGTGCCCTAGGGGGCCTATCTACCCAGTACTTC; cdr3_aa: CALGGLSTQYF
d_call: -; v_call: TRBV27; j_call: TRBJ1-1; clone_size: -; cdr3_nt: TGTGCCAGCAGTTATGGGGCGTTTGGTACTGAAGCTTTCTTT; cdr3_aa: CASSYGAFGTEAFF
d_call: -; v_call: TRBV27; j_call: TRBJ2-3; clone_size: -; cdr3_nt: TGTGCCAGCAGTTTAGTGACCGGAGGAGATACGCAGTATTTT; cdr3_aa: CASSLVTGGDTQYF
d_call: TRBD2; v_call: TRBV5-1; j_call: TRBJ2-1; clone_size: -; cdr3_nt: TGCGCCAGCAGCACGGGACTAGCGGGGTGGGATGAGCAGTTCTTC; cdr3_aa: CASSTGLAGWDEQFF
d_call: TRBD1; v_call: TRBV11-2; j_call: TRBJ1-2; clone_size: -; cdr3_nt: TGTGCCAGCAGCCCCATCCAGGGGGCGCGCCGTGGTAGGAACTATGGCTACACCTTC; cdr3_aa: CASSPIQGARRGRNYGYTF
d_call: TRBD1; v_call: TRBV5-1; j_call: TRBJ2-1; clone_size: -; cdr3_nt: TGCGCCAGCAGCTTGGTTACAGGGGGCGTCTATGAGCAGTTCTTC; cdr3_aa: CASSLVTGGVYEQFF
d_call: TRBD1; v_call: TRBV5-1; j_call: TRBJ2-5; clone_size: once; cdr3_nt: TGCGCCAGCAGCCACGGGACAGTGATTCAAGAGACCCAGTACTTC; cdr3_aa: CASSHGTVIQETQYF
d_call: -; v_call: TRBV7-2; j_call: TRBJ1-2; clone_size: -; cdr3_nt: TGTGCCAGCACCCCATTATGGCGGGGCTACACCTTC; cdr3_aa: CASTPLWRGYTF
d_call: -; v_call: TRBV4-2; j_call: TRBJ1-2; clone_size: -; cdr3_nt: TGTGCCAGCAGCCAAGGCGGCAGCGCCTATGGCTACACCTTC; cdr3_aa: CASSQGGSAYGYTF
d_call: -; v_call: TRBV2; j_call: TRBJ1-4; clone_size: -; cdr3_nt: TGTGCCAGCAGTGCTGAGAGTCTAGAAAAACTGTTTTTT; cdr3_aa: CASSAESLEKLFF
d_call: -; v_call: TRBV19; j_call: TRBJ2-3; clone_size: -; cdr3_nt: TGTGCCAGTAACGTCGGCAGGTTCACAGATACGCAGTATTTT; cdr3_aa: CASNVGRFTDTQYF
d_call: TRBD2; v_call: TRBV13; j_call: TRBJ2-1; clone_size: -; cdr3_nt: TGTGCCAGCAGCCTTCGACTAGCGGGAAACGATGAGCAGTTCTTC; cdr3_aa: CASSLRLAGNDEQFF
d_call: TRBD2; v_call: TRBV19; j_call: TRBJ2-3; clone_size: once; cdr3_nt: TGTGCCAGTAGTATAAGGACTAGCGGGAGGGTTACAGATACGCAGTATTTT; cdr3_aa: CASSIRTSGRVTDTQYF
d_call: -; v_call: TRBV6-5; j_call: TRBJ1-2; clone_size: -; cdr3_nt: TGTGCCAGCAGTTACTCGTGGACAGATGGCTACACCTTC; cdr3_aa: CASSYSWTDGYTF
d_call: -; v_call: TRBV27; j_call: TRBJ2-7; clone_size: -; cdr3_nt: TGTGCCAGCAGTTTGCGGGACGACTACGAGCAGTACTTC; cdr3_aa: CASSLRDDYEQYF
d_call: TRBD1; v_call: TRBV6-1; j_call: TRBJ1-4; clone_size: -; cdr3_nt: TGTGCCGGCAGTAAACAGGGGGCGGGTGAAAAACTGTTTTTT; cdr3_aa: CAGSKQGAGEKLFF
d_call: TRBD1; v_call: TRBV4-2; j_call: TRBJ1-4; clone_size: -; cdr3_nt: TGTGCCAGCAGCCATGTCCCGGGACAGGGGCCTAATGAAAAACTGTTTTTT; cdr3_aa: CASSHVPGQGPNEKLFF
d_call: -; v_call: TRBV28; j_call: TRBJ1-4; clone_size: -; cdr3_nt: TGTGCCAGCAGTTTCGGAGGAACGAATGAAAAACTGTTTTTT; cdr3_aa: CASSFGGTNEKLFF
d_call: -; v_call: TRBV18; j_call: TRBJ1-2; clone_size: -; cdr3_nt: TGTGCCAGCTCACCCCAGACCGGGACTCTCTATGGCTACACCTTC; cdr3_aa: CASSPQTGTLYGYTF
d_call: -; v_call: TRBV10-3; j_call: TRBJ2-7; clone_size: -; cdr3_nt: TGTGCCATCAGGCGGGACGGTAGGTCCTACGAGCAGTACTTC; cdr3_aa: CAIRRDGRSYEQYF
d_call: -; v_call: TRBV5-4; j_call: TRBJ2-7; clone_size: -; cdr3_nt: TGTGCCAGCAGCTTTTCCCCCAGCCGCCGTGAGGCCGAGCAGTACTTC; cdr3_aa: CASSFSPSRREAEQYF
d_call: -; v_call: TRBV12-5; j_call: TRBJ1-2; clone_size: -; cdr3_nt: TGTGCTAGTGGTTCCAGCTATGGCTACACCTTC; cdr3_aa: CASGSSYGYTF
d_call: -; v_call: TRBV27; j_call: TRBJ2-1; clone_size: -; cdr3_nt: TGTGCCAGCAGTATGGACAGAGCCTACAATGAGCAGTTCTTC; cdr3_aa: CASSMDRAYNEQFF
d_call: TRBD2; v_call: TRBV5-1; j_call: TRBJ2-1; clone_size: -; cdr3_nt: TGCGCCAGCAGCTTGGTCGGTAGCGGGGGGAATGAGCAGTTCTTC; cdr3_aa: CASSLVGSGGNEQFF
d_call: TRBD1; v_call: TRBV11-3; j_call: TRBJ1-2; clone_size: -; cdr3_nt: TGTGCCAGCACCAGGGACAGGGCTGCTGATGGCTACACCTTC; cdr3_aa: CASTRDRAADGYTF
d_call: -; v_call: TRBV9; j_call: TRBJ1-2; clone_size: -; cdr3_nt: TGTGCCAGCAGCGTACATGCGGGTGGCTCGGGTGGCTACACCTTC; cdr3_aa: CASSVHAGGSGGYTF
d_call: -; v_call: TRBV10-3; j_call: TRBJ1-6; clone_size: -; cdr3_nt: TGTGCCATCAGCAGGGGCGGTGGGGCACCCCTCCACTTT; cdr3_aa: CAISRGGGAPLHF
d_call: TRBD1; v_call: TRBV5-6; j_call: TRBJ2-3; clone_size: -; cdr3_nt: TGTGCCAGCAGCTTGACAGGGGGTTTCACAGATACGCAGTATTTT; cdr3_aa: CASSLTGGFTDTQYF
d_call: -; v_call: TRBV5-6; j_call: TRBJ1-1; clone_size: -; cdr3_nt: TGTGCCAGCAGTCCACTAAGGTCGGGGAACACTGAAGCTTTCTTT; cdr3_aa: CASSPLRSGNTEAFF
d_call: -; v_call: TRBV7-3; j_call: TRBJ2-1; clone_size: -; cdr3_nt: TGTGCCAGCAGCTTAACGACCCACCGGGATGAGCAGTTCTTC; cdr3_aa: CASSLTTHRDEQFF
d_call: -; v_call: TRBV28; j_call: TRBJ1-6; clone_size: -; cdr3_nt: TGTGCCAGCAGTGGCGGGACGGAATATAATTCACCCCTCCACTTT; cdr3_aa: CASSGGTEYNSPLHF
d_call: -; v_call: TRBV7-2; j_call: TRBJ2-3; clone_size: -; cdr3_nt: TGTGCCAGCAGCCTTAGTAACCCCCCAGATACGCAGTATTTT; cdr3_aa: CASSLSNPPDTQYF
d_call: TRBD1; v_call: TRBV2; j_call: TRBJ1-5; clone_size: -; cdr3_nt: TGTGCCAGCAGCCGGAGGGGGGACAGTGGCAATCAGCCCCAGCATTTT; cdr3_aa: CASSRRGDSGNQPQHF
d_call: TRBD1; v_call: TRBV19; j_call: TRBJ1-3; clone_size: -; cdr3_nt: TGCGCCAGTAAAATGACAGGGAGCTCTGGAAACACCATATATTTT; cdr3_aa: CASKMTGSSGNTIYF
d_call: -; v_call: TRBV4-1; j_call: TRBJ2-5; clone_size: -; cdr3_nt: TGCGCCAGCAGCCAAGATCTTTACAGAACACAAGAGACCCAGTACTTC; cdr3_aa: CASSQDLYRTQETQYF
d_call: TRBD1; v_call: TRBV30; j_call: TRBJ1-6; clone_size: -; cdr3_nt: TGTGCCTGGAGAGGACAGGGGGGTGAACCCCTCCACTTT; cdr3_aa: CAWRGQGGEPLHF
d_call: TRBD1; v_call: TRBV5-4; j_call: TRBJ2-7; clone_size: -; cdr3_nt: TGCGCCAGCAGCTACGGACAGGGTTCAAGATACGAGCAGTACTTC; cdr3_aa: CASSYGQGSRYEQYF
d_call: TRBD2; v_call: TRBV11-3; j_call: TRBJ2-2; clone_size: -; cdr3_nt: TGTGCCAGCAGCTTAGCCCGAAGATTTAGCGGGAGGTCGAACACCGGGGAGCTGTTTTTT; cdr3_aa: CASSLARRFSGRSNTGELFF
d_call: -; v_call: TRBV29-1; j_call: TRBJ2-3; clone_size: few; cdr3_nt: TGCAGCGCAAGACTGACAGATACGCAGTATTTT; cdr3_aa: CSARLTDTQYF
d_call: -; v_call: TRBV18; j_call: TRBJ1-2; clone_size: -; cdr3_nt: TGTGCCAGCTCCCAGCCCCCAGGGGTCTCGGGCTACACCTTC; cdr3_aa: CASSQPPGVSGYTF
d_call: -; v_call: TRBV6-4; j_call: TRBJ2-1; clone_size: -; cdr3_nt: TGTGCCAGCAGTCCTACAGGAGGGGAATACAATGAGCAGTTCTTC; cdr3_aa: CASSPTGGEYNEQFF
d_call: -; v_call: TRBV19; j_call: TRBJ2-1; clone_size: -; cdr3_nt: TGTGCCAGTAGTACCCCCCTCAGCGGCTCCTACAATGAGCAGTTCTTC; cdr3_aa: CASSTPLSGSYNEQFF
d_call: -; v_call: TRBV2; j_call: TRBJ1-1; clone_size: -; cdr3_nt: TGTGCCAGCAGTGGGACAGCGGGGGAAACAATGAACACTGAAGCTTTCTTT; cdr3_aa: CASSGTAGETMNTEAFF
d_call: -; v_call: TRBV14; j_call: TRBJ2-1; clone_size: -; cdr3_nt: TGTGCCAGCAGCCGACGACTTTACAATGAGCAGTTCTTC; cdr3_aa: CASSRRLYNEQFF
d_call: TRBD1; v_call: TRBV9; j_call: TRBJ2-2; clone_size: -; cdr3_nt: TGTGCCAGCACTGTTACAGGGGATGGAACCGGGGAGCTGTTTTTT; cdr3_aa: CASTVTGDGTGELFF
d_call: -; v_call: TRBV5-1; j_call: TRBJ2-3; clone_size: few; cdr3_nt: TGCGCCAGCAGCGGGGGGACAGAGGCTACGCAGTATTTT; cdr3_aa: CASSGGTEATQYF